This T cell receptor (beta chain) derives from a study of cytomegalovirus exposure and HLA in healthy donors. Study results and limitations: The study designated fewer than 200 TCR beta chains cytomegalovirus-associated. Analysis performed later found under 20,000 TCR beta sequences associated with HLA alleles at 0.05 false discovery rate.

Regarding this clone: Its antigen is currently unknown.

The PCR used 60 Vbeta and 13 Jbeta primers. The repertoire was sequenced with immunoSEQ multiplex PCR; TCRdb's copy has only in-frame clones and lacks some. The sample consists of 150,000 to 200,000 clones, approximately 80% of them appearing once. V lost 6 bases to trimming and J lost 0 bases, with 15 bases between them. CDR1 is MNHEY, CDR2 SMNVEV, per germline (reference sequence). This CDR3 is built from 15 residues. The chain joins TRBV27 to TRBJ2-7; D remains unclear. Sequencing was done on a sample of PBMCs. The clonotype comes from a male donor in good health and CMV-seronegative. Here the CDR3 reads CASSSGGAHSYEQYF. Here the CDR3 DNA reads TGTGCCAGCAGCTCCGGTGGTGCGCACTCCTACGAGCAGTACTTC.